This T cell receptor beta chain was found in a study of glioma-infiltrating T cells. This clonotype was recorded many times. This CDR3 contains 15 residues. Trimming left V 6 bases short and J 2 bases short, with 15 bases between. CDR1 is ENHRY and CDR2 is SYGVKD in the germline V gene. The iRepertoire nested amplicon-rescue multiplex PCR amplified TCR alpha and beta CDR3s from RNA. One entry per CDR3 protein results from TCRdb running MiXCR on the multiplex PCR reads. The data show roughly 100,000 distinct CDR3 sequences, about 30% seen once. This clonotype was sampled from a human donor with low-grade glioma or glioblastoma, undergoing nonglioma brain surgery, or in good health (not recorded which). The specimen sequenced was glioma tissue, nonneoplastic brain tissue, or PBMCs (not recorded which). The chain carries TRBV10-3 and TRBJ2-3; D perhaps matches TRBD2 (6 bases). CDR3: CAIRSEGTFTDTQYF. CDR3 in DNA: TGTGCCATCAGGTCGGAGGGGACTTTCACAGATACGCAGTATTTT.